What follows are 24 T cell receptor beta chains derived from one specimen sequenced in a study of beta chain features in type 1 diabetes. Study-level points and caveats: Type 1 diabetes patients had moderately but significantly shorter TCRB CDR3s in all four CD4+ subsets.

Antigens of these TCRs are unknown. Sequencing targeted expressed TCRB transcripts, as all isolated RNA had been reverse transcribed. Assay: immunoSEQ multiplex PCR; the TCRdb copy retains only in-frame clones and omits some. The sample lists approximately 160,000 clones; 9% to 12% were seen once. Sequencing used central memory CD4+ T cells from blood. The receptors were sampled from a man younger than 40 with type 1 diabetes.

This clone appeared a few times. The chain combines TRBV7-8 with TRBJ2-1, with D perhaps matching TRBD1 (5 bases). The germline V gene has CDR1 SGHVS and CDR2 FQNEAQ. V was trimmed by 5 bases and J by 0 bases, leaving 14 bases between them. This CDR3 is 16 amino acids long. CDR3 amino acids: CASSLVGRASYNEQFF. As DNA, the CDR3 is TGTGCCAGCAGCCTTGTGGGCAGGGCCTCCTACAATGAGCAGTTCTTC. Filled out from reference TRBV7-8 and TRBJ2-1, the complete variable domain reads GAGVSQSPRYKVAKRGQDVALRCDPISGHVSLFWYQQALGQGPEFLTYFQNEAQLDKSGLPSDRFFAERPEGSVSTLKIQRTQQEDSAVYLCASSLVGRASYNEQFFGPGTRLTVL.

The chain recombines TRBV10-3 with TRBJ2-1; 7 bases line up with TRBD1. Per the germline V gene, CDR1 is ENHRY and CDR2 is SYGVKD. The CDR3 is 14 residues long. The V segment lost 4 bases and the J segment 5 bases; nucleotides outside the gene matches: 5. The CDR3 region is CAISVGQEDNEQFF. In nucleotides, the CDR3 is TGTGCCATCAGTGTAGGACAGGAGGACAATGAGCAGTTCTTC.

The CDR3 is CASSALGGAFF. In DNA form, the CDR3 reads TGTGCCAGCAGTGCCTTAGGGGGAGCTTTCTTT. V gene TRBV6-5 combines with J gene TRBJ1-1; a possible D gene is TRBD1 (6 bases). Trimming removed 5 bases at V and 10 bases at J, with 11 bases between. Germline CDR1 reads MNHEY; CDR2 reads SVGAGI. This CDR3 contains 11 residues.

The gene calls are TRBV7-8 and TRBJ2-3, with TRBD1 identical over 9 bases. The germline CDR1 and CDR2 sequences are SGHVS and FQNEAQ. This CDR3 is built from 15 residues. The V gene end was trimmed by 5 bases and the J gene end by 4 bases; junction bases not matched to a gene: 7. The chain's CDR3 is CASSPGTGSPDTQYF. As DNA, the CDR3 is TGTGCCAGCAGCCCTGGGACAGGGTCCCCAGATACGCAGTATTTT.

In this sample, this clone turned up a few times. The V gene is TRBV5-1, the J gene TRBJ2-7; 8 nucleotides match TRBD2. The trim removed 0 bases at V and 5 bases at J, leaving 4 bases unmatched. There are 14 residues in the CDR3. Germline CDR1 SGHRS, CDR2 YFSETQ. The CDR3 sequence is CASSLGSGGDEQYF. The DNA for the CDR3 is TGCGCCAGCAGCTTGGGGTCGGGAGGGGACGAGCAGTACTTC.

Ten or more counts support this clone. The chain joins TRBV7-9 to TRBJ1-4; 8 bases fit TRBD1. V dropped 8 bases and J dropped 7; count of bases not matched to a gene: 6. Germline CDR1 and CDR2: SEHNR and FQNEAQ (reference sequence). There are 13 residues in the CDR3. The DNA for the CDR3 is TGTGCCAGCCAGGACAGGGAGGGTGAAAAACTGTTTTTT. Translating it yields CASQDREGEKLFF.

This clone appeared a few times. In DNA form, the CDR3 reads TGTGCCAGCAGTTTATCGGGACAGGGCTTTAACTATGGCTACACCTTC. It specifies CASSLSGQGFNYGYTF. V is TRBV27 and J is TRBJ1-2, with TRBD1 matching over 9 bases. V dropped 0 bases and J dropped 1; count of bases not matched to a gene: 3. Germline CDR1 is MNHEY and CDR2 is SMNVEV (reference sequence). The CDR3 is 16 amino acids.

The chain is built from TRBV28 and TRBJ1-1, with D maybe TRBD1 (5 bases). V was trimmed by 10 bases and J by 5 bases, leaving 17 bases between them. The CDR3 sequence is 13 residues long. Germline assignment: CDR1 MDHEN and CDR2 SYDVKM. Here the CDR3 DNA reads TGTGCCATCTCAAGCAGGGATGGAACTGAAGCTTTCTTT. Translation gives CAISSRDGTEAFF.

Only a few counts were recorded for this clone. The rearrangement links TRBV19 to TRBJ2-4; a weak D match, TRBD2 (6 bases). This CDR3 spans 15 amino acids. Trimming removed 3 bases from V and 1 base from J, with 10 bases in between. Germline V gene lookup returns CDR1 LNHDA and CDR2 SQIVND (reference sequence). This chain's CDR3 is CASSIDGSAKNIQYF. The CDR3, as DNA: TGTGCCAGTAGTATCGACGGGAGTGCCAAAAACATTCAGTACTTC.

The chain links TRBV27 to TRBJ2-1, with a weak D call TRBD1 (6 bases). The germline V gene has CDR1 MNHEY and CDR2 SMNVEV (reference sequence). This CDR3 contains 17 residues. V gave up 0 bases and J gave up 6 bases, with 18 bases separating them. CDR3 DNA: TGTGCCAGCAGTTTATCTCTGCTATGGGGGCCCTTCAATGAGCAGTTCTTC. As protein: CASSLSLLWGPFNEQFF.

This clone turned up a few times. This rearrangement joins TRBV28 to TRBJ2-1, with D tentatively TRBD2 (6 bases). Trimming stripped 6 bases from V and 12 bases from J, with 15 bases between. Germline V gives CDR1 MDHEN, CDR2 SYDVKM. The CDR3 has 12 residues. The CDR3 sequence is CASRASAQGQFF. The CDR3 DNA reads TGTGCCAGCAGGGCTAGCGCTCAGGGGCAGTTCTTC.

The chain joins TRBV6-1 to TRBJ2-3; TRBD2 aligns across 9 bases. Germline V CDR1 and CDR2: MNHNS, SASEGT. The CDR3 is 15 residues long. Trimming at V came to 8 bases and at J to 1 base, leaving 7 bases not matched to a gene. The CDR3 bases are TGTGCCAGCCGGATGGCGGGAGGGGGCACAGATACGCAGTATTTT. Its protein product is CASRMAGGGTDTQYF.

This clone was observed a handful of times. The J gene is TRBJ1-5, the V gene TRBV4-3; no reliable D call. CDR3 length: 13 residues. Trimming took off 2 bases at V and 4 bases at J, with 6 bases between the two ends. Germline V lookup: CDR1 LGHNA, CDR2 YSLEER. CDR3 amino acids: CASSQTRNQPQHF. The CDR3 region has the DNA TGCGCCAGCAGCCAAACGCGTAATCAGCCCCAGCATTTT.

V usage is TRBV11-1 and J usage is TRBJ1-1, with D maybe TRBD1 (5 bases). This CDR3 region has 15 residues. The ends were cut back, 8 bases at V and 7 bases at J, with 23 bases in the middle. CDR1 and CDR2 from the germline V gene are SGHAT and FQDESV (reference sequence). Here the CDR3 DNA reads TGTGCCAGCGGCGGGGACCGGGCAGCTTTTGATGAAGCTTTCTTT. Its translation is CASGGDRAAFDEAFF.

The CDR3: CASSSMKSTGMNTEAFF. The CDR3 bases are TGTGCCAGCAGCTCGATGAAGTCGACAGGAATGAACACTGAAGCTTTCTTT. The chain joins TRBV5-4 to TRBJ1-1; a weak D match, TRBD1 (6 bases). The CDR3 contains 17 residues. The V and J ends lost 3 bases and 0 bases respectively, with 18 bases between them. Germline CDR1 reads SGHNT; CDR2 reads YYREEE (reference sequence).

This clone turned up a few times. J is TRBJ2-3 and V is TRBV5-1; 9 bases fit TRBD2. The CDR3 totals 15 residues. With V trimmed by 2 bases and J by 1 base, 2 bases remained unmatched. Germline V gene lookup returns CDR1 SGHRS and CDR2 YFSETQ. The CDR3: CASSFAGGGTDTQYF. DNA of the CDR3: TGCGCCAGCAGCTTTGCGGGAGGGGGCACAGATACGCAGTATTTT. Complete variable domain (other parts from reference TRBV5-1 and TRBJ2-3): KAGVTQTPRYLIKTRGQQVTLSCSPISGHRSVSWYQQTPGQGLQFLFEYFSETQRNKGNFPGRFSGRQFSNSRSEMNVSTLELGDSALYLCASSFAGGGTDTQYFGPGTRLTVL.

The CDR3 loop reads CASSLRDRQYEQYF. CDR3 nucleotide sequence: TGTGCCAGCAGCTTGCGGGACCGCCAGTACGAGCAGTACTTC. V is TRBV7-2 and J is TRBJ2-7, with D possibly matching TRBD2 (6 bases). Germline CDR1 reads SGHTA; CDR2 reads FQGNSA. This CDR3 contains 14 residues. Trimming pared 3 bases from V and 4 bases from J, leaving 13 bases between.

The chain links TRBV9 to TRBJ1-1, with TRBD1 identical over 7 bases. Per the germline V gene, CDR1 is SGDLS and CDR2 is YYNGEE. The CDR3 is 16 amino acids. Unmatched junction bases numbered 9, after V lost 4 bases and J lost 0 bases. CDR3 loop: CASSRDRADLNTEAFF. CDR3 DNA sequence: TGTGCCAGCAGCCGTGACAGGGCCGACCTGAACACTGAAGCTTTCTTT.

The rearrangement links TRBV15 to TRBJ1-1; TRBD1 is a possible D gene (6 bases). From germline, CDR1 is LNHNV and CDR2 YYDKDF (reference sequence). The CDR3 sequence is 14 residues long. V lost 7 bases to trimming and J lost 1 base, with 13 bases between them. In nucleotides, the CDR3 is TGTGCCACCACCAAGACGACAGGGAACACTGAAGCTTTCTTT. Its translation is CATTKTTGNTEAFF. Full variable domain (missing parts from reference TRBV15 and TRBJ1-1): DAMVIQNPRYQVTQFGKPVTLSCSQTLNHNVMYWYQQKSSQAPKLLFHYYDKDFNNEADTPDNFQSRRPNTSFCFLDIRSPGLGDTAMYLCATTKTTGNTEAFFGQGTRLTVV.

This clone was detected only a few times. This sequence joins TRBV18 and TRBJ2-2, with D possibly being TRBD2 (6 bases). The CDR3 consists of 16 residues. V was shortened by 0 bases and J by 2 bases, with 10 bases between the two germline ends. CDR1 and CDR2 (germline): KGHSH, LQKENI. The CDR3 protein is CASSPPGLYNTGELFF. In nucleotides, the CDR3 is TGTGCCAGCTCACCACCTGGACTATACAACACCGGGGAGCTGTTTTTT.

On this clone: Other nucleotide sequences in the sample specify the same CDR3. The V call is TRBV28, the J call TRBJ1-5; weak D call: TRBD1 (6 bases). With 5 bases removed from V and 3 bases from J, the gap between germline ends came to 8 bases. This CDR3 has 13 amino acids. Germline loops: CDR1 MDHEN, CDR2 SYDVKM. CDR3 nucleotide sequence: TGTGCCAGCAGTCAGGGGTACAATCAGCCCCAGCATTTT. Protein: CASSQGYNQPQHF.

Here the CDR3 reads CASSQGEVGETQYF. CDR3 nucleotide sequence: TGTGCCAGCAGCCAAGGGGAGGTAGGAGAGACCCAGTACTTC. V gene TRBV4-2 combines with J gene TRBJ2-5, with D maybe TRBD2 (6 bases). Trimming pared 1 base from V and 4 bases from J, leaving 10 bases between. The CDR3 runs 14 residues. Per the germline V gene, CDR1 is LGHNA and CDR2 is YNFKEQ.

The chain has TRBV28 and TRBJ2-1; D perhaps matches TRBD2 (6 bases). Between the trimmed V and J ends, which lost 5 bases and 10 bases, there was a span of 18 bases. Looked up from germline, CDR1 is MDHEN and CDR2 is SYDVKM. The CDR3 runs to 14 residues. The CDR3 reads CASSPTRLVSEQFF. CDR3 coding DNA: TGTGCCAGCAGTCCGACTCGACTAGTTAGCGAGCAGTTCTTC.

J is TRBJ2-3 and V is TRBV5-1; the match to TRBD1 covers 10 bases. Trimming removed 6 bases from V and 0 bases from J; junction bases left unmatched: 7. The germline gives CDR1 SGHRS, CDR2 YFSETQ. This CDR3 has 16 residues. The CDR3 loop reads CASNRVGQGSTDTQYF. The CDR3 coding sequence is TGCGCCAGCAACCGCGTGGGACAGGGGAGCACAGATACGCAGTATTTT.